This T cell receptor (beta chain) was recorded in a study of T cell responses to AZD1222 COVID-19 vaccine. TCRdb keeps only in-frame clones here, not all; method: immunoSEQ multiplex PCR. The table lists roughly 150,000 clones, over 85% of them singletons. Germline lookup yields CDR1 SGHTA and CDR2 FQGTGA. The V gene lost 3 bases and the J gene lost 2 bases, with 8 bases spanning the gap. The CDR3 is made up of 13 amino acids. The specimen comprised peripheral blood, sampled on day 0 of AZD1222 vaccination. This chain joins TRBV7-3 and TRBJ2-7; D possibly matches TRBD1 or TRBD2 (5 bases each). This sequence was found in an adult in good health. CDR3 sequence (DNA): TGTGCCAGCAGCTTCGGGACGGCCTACGAGCAGTACTTC. This encodes CASSFGTAYEQYF.